A selection of T cell receptor beta chains follows, all from one sample in a study of Ad26.COV2.S vaccination and SARS-CoV-2 variants. Measured with immunoSEQ multiplex PCR; TCRdb has only the in-frame clones, and not every one. The sample contains 350,000 to 500,000 clones, around 90% of which appear only once. This material consisted of peripheral blood, taken in a trial of Ad26.COV2.S vaccine versus placebo. Receptors were obtained from a person aged 18 to 65 who received the Ad26.COV2.S COVID-19 vaccine or a placebo. CDR3s include the opening cysteine and the closing phenylalanine or tryptophan.

13 TRBJ1-5 TRBV5-5 CASSLTGDQPQHF
12 TRBJ1-3 TRBV5-1 CASSFEGNTIYF
16 TRBJ2-5 TRBV27 CATRQQDRVGGETQYF
15 TRBJ2-3 TRBV2 CASSPLAESTDTQYF
17 TRBJ1-3 TRBV18 CASSPGPIHGSGNTIYF
14 TRBJ2-7 TRBV10-3 CAIKKGTGPYEQYF
13 TRBJ1-1 TRBV9 CASSVGRNTEAFF
17 TRBJ2-1 TRBV6-2/TRBV6-3 CASSYPPETSAYNEQFF
14 TRBJ2-7 TRBV23-1 CASSGLGPPYEQYF
13 TRBJ1-1 TRBV30 CAWRMRGSTEAFF
15 TRBJ1-6 TRBV30 CAWSVPGTANLPLHF
14 TRBJ2-7 TRBV9 CASSVDGRSYEQYF
16 TRBJ2-1 TRBV11-2 CASSSLAGAGHNEQFF
15 TRBJ2-7 TRBV6-5 CASSYQSGAYYEQYF
16 TRBJ1-6 TRBV5-1 CASSLGQGLKNSPLHF